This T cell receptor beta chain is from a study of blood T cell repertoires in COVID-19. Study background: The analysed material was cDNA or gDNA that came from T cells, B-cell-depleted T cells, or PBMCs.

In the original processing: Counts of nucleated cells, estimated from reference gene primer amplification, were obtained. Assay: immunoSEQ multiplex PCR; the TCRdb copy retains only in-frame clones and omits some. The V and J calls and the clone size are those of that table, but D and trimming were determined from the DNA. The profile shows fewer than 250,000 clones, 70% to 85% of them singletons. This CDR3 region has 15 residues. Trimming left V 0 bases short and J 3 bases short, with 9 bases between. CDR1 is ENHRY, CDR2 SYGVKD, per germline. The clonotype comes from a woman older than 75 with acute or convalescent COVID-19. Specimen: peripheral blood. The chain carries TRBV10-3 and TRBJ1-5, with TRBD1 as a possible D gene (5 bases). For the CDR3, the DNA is TGTGCCATCAGTGAGTCCGCCAGGGTCAATCAGCCCCAGCATTTT. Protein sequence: CAISESARVNQPQHF.